This TCR beta chain was profiled in a study of identical twins. This clonotype has just a few counts. From germline, CDR1 is SEHNR and CDR2 FQNEAQ (reference sequence). V lost 1 base and J lost 6, with 9 bases in between. The CDR3 has 14 amino acids. Unique molecular identifiers were present on cDNA, and template switching added a universal primer site. From the 5' RACE reads, TCRdb called clonotypes with MiXCR, one entry per CDR3 protein. Here the sample spans roughly 630,000 distinct CDR3 sequences, around 7.5% being singletons. The sample also formed part of further work on yellow fever vaccine responses in identical twins.

V gene TRBV7-9 combines with J gene TRBJ1-4, with D hard to call. The receptor was derived from a woman aged 18-29 years in good health. The specimen was PBMCs. The CDR3 region is CASSLEVTDEKLFF. The CDR3 DNA sequence: TGTGCCAGCAGCTTAGAAGTGACCGATGAAAAACTGTTTTTT.